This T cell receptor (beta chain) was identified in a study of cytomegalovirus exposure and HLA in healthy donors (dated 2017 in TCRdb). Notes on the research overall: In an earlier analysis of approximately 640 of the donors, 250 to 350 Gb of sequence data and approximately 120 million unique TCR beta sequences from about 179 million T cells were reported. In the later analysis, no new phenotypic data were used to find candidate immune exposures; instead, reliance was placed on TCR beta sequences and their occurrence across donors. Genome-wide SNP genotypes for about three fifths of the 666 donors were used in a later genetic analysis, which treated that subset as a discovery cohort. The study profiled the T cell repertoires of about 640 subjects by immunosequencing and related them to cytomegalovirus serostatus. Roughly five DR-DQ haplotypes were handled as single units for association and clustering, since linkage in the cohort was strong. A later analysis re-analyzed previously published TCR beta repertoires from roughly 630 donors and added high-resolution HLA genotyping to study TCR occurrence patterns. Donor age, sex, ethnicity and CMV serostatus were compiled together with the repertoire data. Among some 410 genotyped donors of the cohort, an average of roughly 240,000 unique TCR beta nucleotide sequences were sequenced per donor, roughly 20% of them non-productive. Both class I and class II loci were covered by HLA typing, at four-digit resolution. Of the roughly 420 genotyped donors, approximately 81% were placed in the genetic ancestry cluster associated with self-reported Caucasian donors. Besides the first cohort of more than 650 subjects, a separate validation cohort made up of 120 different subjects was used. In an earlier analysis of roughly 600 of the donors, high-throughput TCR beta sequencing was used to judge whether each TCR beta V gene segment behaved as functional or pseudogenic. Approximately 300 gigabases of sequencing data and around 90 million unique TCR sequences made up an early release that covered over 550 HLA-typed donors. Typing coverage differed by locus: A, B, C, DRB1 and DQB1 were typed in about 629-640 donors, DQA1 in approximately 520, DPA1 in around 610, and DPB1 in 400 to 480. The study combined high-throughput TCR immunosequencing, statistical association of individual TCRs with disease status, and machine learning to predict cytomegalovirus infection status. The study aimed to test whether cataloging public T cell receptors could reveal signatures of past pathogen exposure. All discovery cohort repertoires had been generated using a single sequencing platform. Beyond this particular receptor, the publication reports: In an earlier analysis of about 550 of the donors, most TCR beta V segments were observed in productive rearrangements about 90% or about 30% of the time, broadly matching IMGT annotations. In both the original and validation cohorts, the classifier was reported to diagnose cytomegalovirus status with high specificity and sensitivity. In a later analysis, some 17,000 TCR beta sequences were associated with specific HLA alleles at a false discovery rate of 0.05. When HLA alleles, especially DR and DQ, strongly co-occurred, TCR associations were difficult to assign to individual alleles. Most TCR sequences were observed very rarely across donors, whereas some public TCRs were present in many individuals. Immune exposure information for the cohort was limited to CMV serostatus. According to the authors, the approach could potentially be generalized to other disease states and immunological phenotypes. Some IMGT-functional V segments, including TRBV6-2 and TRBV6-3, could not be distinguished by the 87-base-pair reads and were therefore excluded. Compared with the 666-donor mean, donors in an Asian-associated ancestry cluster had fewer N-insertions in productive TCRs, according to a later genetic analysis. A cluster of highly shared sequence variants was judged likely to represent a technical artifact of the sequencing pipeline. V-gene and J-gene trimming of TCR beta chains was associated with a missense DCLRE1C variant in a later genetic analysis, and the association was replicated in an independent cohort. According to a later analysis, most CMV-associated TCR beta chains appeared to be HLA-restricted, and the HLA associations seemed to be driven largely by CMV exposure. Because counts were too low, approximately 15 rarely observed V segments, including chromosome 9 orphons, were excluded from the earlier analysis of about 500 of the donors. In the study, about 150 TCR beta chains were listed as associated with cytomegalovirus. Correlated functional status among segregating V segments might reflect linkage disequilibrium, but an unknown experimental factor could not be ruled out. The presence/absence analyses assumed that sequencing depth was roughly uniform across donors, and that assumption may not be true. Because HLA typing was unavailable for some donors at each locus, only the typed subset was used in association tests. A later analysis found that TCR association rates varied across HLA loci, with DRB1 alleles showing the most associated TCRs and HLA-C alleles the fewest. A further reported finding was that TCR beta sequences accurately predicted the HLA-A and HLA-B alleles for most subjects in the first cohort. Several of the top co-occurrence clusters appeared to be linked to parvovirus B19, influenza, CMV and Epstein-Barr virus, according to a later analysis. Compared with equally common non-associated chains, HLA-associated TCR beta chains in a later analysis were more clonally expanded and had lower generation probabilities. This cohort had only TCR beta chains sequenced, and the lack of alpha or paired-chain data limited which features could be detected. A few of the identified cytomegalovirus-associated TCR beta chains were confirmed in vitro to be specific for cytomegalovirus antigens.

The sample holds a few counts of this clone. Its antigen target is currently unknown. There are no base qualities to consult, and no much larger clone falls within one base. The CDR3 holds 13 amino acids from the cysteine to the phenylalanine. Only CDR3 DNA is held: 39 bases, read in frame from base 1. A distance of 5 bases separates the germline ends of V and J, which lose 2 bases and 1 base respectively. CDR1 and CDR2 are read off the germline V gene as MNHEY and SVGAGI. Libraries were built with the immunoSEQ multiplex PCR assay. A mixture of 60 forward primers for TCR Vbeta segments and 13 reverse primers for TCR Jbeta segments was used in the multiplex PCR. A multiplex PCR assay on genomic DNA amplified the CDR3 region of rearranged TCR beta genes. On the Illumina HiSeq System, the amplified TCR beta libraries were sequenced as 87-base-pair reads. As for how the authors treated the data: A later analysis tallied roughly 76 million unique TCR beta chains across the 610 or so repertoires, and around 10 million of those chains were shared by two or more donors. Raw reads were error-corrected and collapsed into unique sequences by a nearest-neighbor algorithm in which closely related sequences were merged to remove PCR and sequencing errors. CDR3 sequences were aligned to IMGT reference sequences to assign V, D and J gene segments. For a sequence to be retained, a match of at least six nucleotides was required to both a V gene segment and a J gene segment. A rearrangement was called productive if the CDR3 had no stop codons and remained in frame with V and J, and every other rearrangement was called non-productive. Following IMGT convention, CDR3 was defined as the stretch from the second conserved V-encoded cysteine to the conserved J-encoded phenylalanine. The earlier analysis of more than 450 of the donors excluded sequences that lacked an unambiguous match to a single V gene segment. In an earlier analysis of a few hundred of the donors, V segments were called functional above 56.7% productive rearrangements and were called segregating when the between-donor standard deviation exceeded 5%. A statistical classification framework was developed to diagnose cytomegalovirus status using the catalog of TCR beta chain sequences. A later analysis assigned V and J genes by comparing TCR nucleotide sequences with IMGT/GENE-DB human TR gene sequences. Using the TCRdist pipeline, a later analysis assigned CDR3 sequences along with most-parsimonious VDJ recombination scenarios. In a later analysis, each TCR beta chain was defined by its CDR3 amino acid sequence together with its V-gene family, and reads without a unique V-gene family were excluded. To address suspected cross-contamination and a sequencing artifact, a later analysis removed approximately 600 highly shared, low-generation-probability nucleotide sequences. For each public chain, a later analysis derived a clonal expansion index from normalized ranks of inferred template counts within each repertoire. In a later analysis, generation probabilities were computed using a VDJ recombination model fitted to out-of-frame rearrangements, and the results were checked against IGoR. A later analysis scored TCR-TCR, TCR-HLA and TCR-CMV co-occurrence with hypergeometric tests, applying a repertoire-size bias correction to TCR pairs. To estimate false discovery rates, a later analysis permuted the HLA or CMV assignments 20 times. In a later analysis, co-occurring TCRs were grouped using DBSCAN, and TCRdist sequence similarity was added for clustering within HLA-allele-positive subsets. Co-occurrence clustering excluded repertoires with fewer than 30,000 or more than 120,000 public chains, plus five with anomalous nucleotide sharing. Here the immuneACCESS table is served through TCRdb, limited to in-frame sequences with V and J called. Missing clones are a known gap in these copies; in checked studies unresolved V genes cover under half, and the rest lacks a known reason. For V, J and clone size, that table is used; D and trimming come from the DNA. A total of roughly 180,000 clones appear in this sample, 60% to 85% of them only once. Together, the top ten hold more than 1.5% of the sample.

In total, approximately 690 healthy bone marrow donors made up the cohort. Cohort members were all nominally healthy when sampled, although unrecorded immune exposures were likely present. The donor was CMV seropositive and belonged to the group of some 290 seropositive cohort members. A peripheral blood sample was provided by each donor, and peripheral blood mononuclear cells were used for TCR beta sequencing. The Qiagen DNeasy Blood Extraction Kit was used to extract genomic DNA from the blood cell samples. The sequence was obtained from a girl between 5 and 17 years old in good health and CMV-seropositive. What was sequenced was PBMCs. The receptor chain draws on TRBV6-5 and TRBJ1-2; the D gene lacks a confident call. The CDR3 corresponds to CASSYNSNYGYTF. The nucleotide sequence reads TGTGCCAGCAGTTACAACAGTAACTATGGCTACACCTTC.